The 3 T cell receptor beta chains reported below all come from one sample, sequenced in a study of CD8+ T cells in alopecia areata. Noted treatment: oral pan-JAK inhibitor, 5-10 mg twice daily. Extraction of RNA preceded its reverse transcription into cDNA, which served as the sequencing template. Only in-frame clones appear in the TCRdb table, and some are missing; sequencing was by immunoSEQ multiplex PCR. This table holds about 210,000 clones, about 64% found once. This material consisted of CD4+ T cells sorted from blood, taken at week 4, from a patient treated with tofacitinib. These receptors all stem from a human donor with alopecia areata.

Only a few counts were recorded for this clone. This sequence joins TRBV29-1 and TRBJ2-7, with D hard to call. Germline V gene lookup returns CDR1 SQVTM and CDR2 ANQGSEA. The V gene lost 7 bases and the J gene lost 3 bases, with 13 bases spanning the gap. This CDR3 comprises 12 residues. CDR3 region: CSGPYQVYEQYF. The DNA of the CDR3 is TGCAGCGGTCCTTATCAAGTCTACGAGCAGTACTTC.

The gene calls are TRBV29-1 and TRBJ2-2, with D unresolved. Trimming left V 7 bases short and J 4 bases short, with 10 bases between. Germline V CDR1 and CDR2: SQVTM, ANQGSEA. The CDR3 runs 12 residues. This chain's CDR3 is CSARTFTGELFF. The CDR3, as DNA: TGCAGCGCTCGAACGTTCACCGGGGAGCTGTTTTTT.

This clone has just a few counts. This chain uses TRBV4-1 with TRBJ1-4, with 8 bases lining up with TRBD1. This CDR3 has 15 amino acids. Germline CDR1 reads MGHRA; CDR2 reads YSYEKL. J gave up 4 bases and V 3 bases, and 4 bases lay outside the gene matches. The CDR3 DNA sequence: TGCGCCAGCAGCCATCGACAGGGGAATAATGAAAAACTGTTTTTT. It specifies CASSHRQGNNEKLFF.